This passage covers 19 T cell receptor beta chains from one sample sequenced in a study of blood T cell repertoires in COVID-19. Assay used: immunoSEQ multiplex PCR; TCRdb lists only in-frame clones, some missing. The sample records under 60,000 clones, 75% to 95% being singletons. Sequenced material: peripheral blood. Receptors were obtained from a man in his fifties with active COVID-19.

The chain couples TRBV7-2 to TRBJ2-2; D is unclear. CDR1 and CDR2 from the germline V gene are SGHTA and FQGNSA. The CDR3 loop spans 14 amino acids. The ends were cut back, 4 bases at V and 3 bases at J, with 9 bases in the middle. The CDR3, as DNA: TGTGCCAGCAGCTCCGTGGGCTACACCGGGGAGCTGTTTTTT. Amino acid sequence: CASSSVGYTGELFF.

V gene TRBV11-2 combines with J gene TRBJ2-2; 13 bases agree with TRBD2. V lost 7 bases to trimming and J lost 6 bases; unmatched junction nucleotides: 5. The germline V gene has CDR1 SGHAT and CDR2 FQNNGV. The CDR3 loop spans 15 amino acids. The CDR3 DNA reads TGTGCCAGCACCAAGACTAGCGGGGGGTCCGGGGAGCTGTTTTTT. Its protein is CASTKTSGGSGELFF.

This clone has only one observation. V gene TRBV7-2 combines with J gene TRBJ2-2, with 7 bases aligning to TRBD1. The CDR3 runs 15 residues. Germline CDR1 reads SGHTA; CDR2 reads FQGNSA. The V segment lost 6 bases and the J segment 10 bases; nucleotides outside the gene matches: 14. The CDR3 region is CASSPMTGYQEELFF. The CDR3 region has the DNA TGTGCCAGCAGTCCGATGACAGGGTATCAAGAGGAGCTGTTTTTT.

This chain joins TRBV5-4 and TRBJ2-1; D is uncertain. V dropped 4 bases and J dropped 1 base, with 12 bases sitting between them. Germline assignment: CDR1 SGHNT and CDR2 YYREEE (reference sequence). The CDR3 is 15 amino acids. The CDR3 DNA sequence: TGTGCCAGCAGCCCGGGTGGTGTGTCCTACAATGAGCAGTTCTTC. Translating it yields CASSPGGVSYNEQFF. The whole variable domain, filled in from reference TRBV5-4 and TRBJ2-1, reads ETGVTQSPTHLIKTRGQQVTLRCSSQSGHNTVSWYQQALGQGPQFIFQYYREEENGRGNFPPRFSGLQFPNYSSELNVNALELDDSALYLCASSPGGVSYNEQFFGPGTRLTVL.

The chain joins TRBV19 to TRBJ1-5; D is unresolved. Germline CDR1 LNHDA, CDR2 SQIVND (reference sequence). The CDR3 is 12 residues long. V shed 5 bases and J shed 4 bases, with 6 bases lying between them. The CDR3 DNA follows: TGTGCCAGTAGTGAGAAGAATCAGCCCCAGCATTTT. Amino acid sequence: CASSEKNQPQHF.

The chain carries TRBV9 and TRBJ2-3; 7 nucleotides line up with TRBD2. V was pared by 3 bases and J by 2 bases, with 6 bases of the junction left unmatched. CDR3 length equals 15 residues. Germline loops: CDR1 SGDLS, CDR2 YYNGEE. The CDR3 sequence is CASSERDYPTDTQYF. Written as DNA, the CDR3 is TGTGCCAGCAGCGAGAGGGACTACCCCACAGATACGCAGTATTTT.

This clone was counted only a few times. The chain couples TRBV7-9 to TRBJ2-1, with TRBD2 identical over 7 bases. CDR3 length equals 14 residues. CDR1 is SEHNR and CDR2 is FQNEAQ in the germline V gene (reference sequence). Trimming at V came to 4 bases and at J to 9 bases, leaving 9 bases not matched to a gene. The DNA for the CDR3 is TGTGCCAGCAGCTCGTCTACGGGGGGAACTGAGCAGTTCTTC. It yields the protein CASSSSTGGTEQFF.

This chain connects TRBV5-4 to TRBJ2-1, with 7 bases that match TRBD2. Per the germline V gene, CDR1 is SGHNT and CDR2 is YYREEE (reference sequence). V shed 3 bases, J shed 2 bases, and the junction held 8 bases outside the gene matches. The CDR3 loop spans 16 amino acids. CDR3 sequence reads: CASSSGPRGAYNEQFF. CDR3 DNA: TGTGCCAGCAGCTCCGGACCCCGGGGGGCCTACAATGAGCAGTTCTTC.

The CDR3 DNA reads as TGTGCCAGCAGTTCCCAGGGTGGAAACACCATATATTTT. It is translated as CASSSQGGNTIYF. The rearrangement links TRBV6-5 to TRBJ1-3, with D maybe TRBD1 (5 bases). Trimming took 4 bases from V and 3 from J, leaving 7 bases between them. CDR1 and CDR2 (germline): MNHEY, SVGAGI. The CDR3 has 13 residues.

The V and J genes are TRBV28 and TRBJ1-2; TRBD1 is a possible D gene (6 bases). Germline V gives CDR1 MDHEN, CDR2 SYDVKM. The CDR3 is 13 amino acids. V was pared by 3 bases and J by 7 bases, with 12 bases between. Here the CDR3 reads CASSFDRRTGYTF. The DNA for the CDR3 is TGTGCCAGCAGTTTCGACAGGAGAACTGGCTACACCTTC.

Here the CDR3 DNA reads TGTGCCAGCAGCCCCGGGACAGCTATCTACGAGCAGTACTTC. Protein product: CASSPGTAIYEQYF. V is TRBV7-9 and J is TRBJ2-7; 7 nucleotides agree with TRBD1. The ends lost 5 bases at V and 3 bases at J; junction bases unmatched: 7. Germline values: CDR1 SEHNR, CDR2 FQNEAQ (reference sequence). The CDR3 is made up of 14 amino acids.

The J gene is TRBJ2-7, the V gene TRBV7-2; D is uncertain. Germline V gene data show CDR1 as SGHTA and CDR2 as FQGNSA. The CDR3 is 13 amino acids. The V and J ends lost 5 bases and 0 bases respectively, with 8 bases between them. CDR3 amino acids: CASSTSSSYEQYF. The CDR3 bases are TGTGCCAGCAGCACCTCCAGCTCCTACGAGCAGTACTTC. Using reference TRBV7-2 and TRBJ2-7 for the parts outside the CDR3, the full variable domain is GAGVSQSPSNKVTEKGKDVELRCDPISGHTALYWYRQSLGQGLEFLIYFQGNSAPDKSGLPSDRFSAERTGGSVSTLTIQRTQQEDSAVYLCASSTSSSYEQYFGPGTRLTVT.

This sequence joins TRBV5-1 and TRBJ2-5; 8 nucleotides align to TRBD2. CDR1 and CDR2 from the germline V gene are SGHRS and YFSETQ. The CDR3 sequence is 16 residues long. V lost 0 bases, J lost 1 base, and 5 bases stayed unmatched. CDR3 loop: CASSLGAGGSQETQYF. CDR3 bases: TGCGCCAGCAGCTTGGGGGCGGGGGGCTCCCAAGAGACCCAGTACTTC.

CDR3 region: CASPLRGSLRDGYTF. The CDR3 DNA reads as TGTGCCTCTCCTCTGAGAGGCTCTTTACGGGATGGCTACACCTTC. This sequence joins TRBV30 and TRBJ1-2; no definite D call. Trimming took off 7 bases at V and 6 bases at J, with 24 bases between the two ends. Germline V gives CDR1 GTSNPN, CDR2 SVGIG (reference sequence). This CDR3 spans 15 amino acids.

The CDR3 is CASSWAGNNEQFF. The CDR3 nucleotides read TGTGCCAGCAGCTGGGCGGGCAACAATGAGCAGTTCTTC. The chain links TRBV2 to TRBJ2-1, with D possibly being TRBD2 (5 bases). This CDR3 region has 13 residues. V lost 6 bases and J 5 bases, leaving 11 bases between the germline ends. The V gene's germline CDR1 is SNHLY and CDR2 FYNNEI.

The CDR3 DNA reads TGTGCCAGTAGAAAGACTGGCACCGGGGAGCTGTTTTTT. Translated: CASRKTGTGELFF. This chain links TRBV19 with TRBJ2-2; D uncertain. Trimming left V 6 bases short and J 4 bases short, with 9 bases between. The CDR3 has 13 amino acids. Germline assignment: CDR1 LNHDA and CDR2 SQIVND (reference sequence).

J is TRBJ1-1 and V is TRBV9; 10 nucleotides agree with TRBD1. The ends lost 4 bases at V and 5 bases at J; junction bases unmatched: 8. The CDR3 runs to 15 residues. Per germline, CDR1 SGDLS and CDR2 YYNGEE. CDR3 nucleotide sequence: TGTGCCAGCAGCTCCGCGACAGGGGGCGGGACTGAAGCTTTCTTT. It is translated as CASSSATGGGTEAFF.

The chain combines TRBV15 with TRBJ1-3; TRBD1 might be the D (6 bases). The length of the CDR3 is 20 residues. Germline V lookup: CDR1 LNHNV, CDR2 YYDKDF (reference sequence). The V and J ends lost 0 bases and 0 bases respectively, with 21 bases between them. CDR3 sequence: CATSRDSLGGPEASGNTIYF. The CDR3 DNA reads TGTGCCACCAGCAGAGATAGTTTGGGGGGGCCGGAAGCCTCTGGAAACACCATATATTTT.

This clone appeared a few times. This rearrangement joins TRBV2 to TRBJ1-2, with D possibly being TRBD1 (5 bases). The germline CDR1 and CDR2 sequences are SNHLY and FYNNEI. V shed 0 bases and J shed 8 bases, with 7 bases lying between them. The CDR3 has 12 residues. The CDR3 spells CASSEAGVGYTF. Written as DNA, the CDR3 is TGTGCCAGCAGTGAAGCAGGGGTCGGCTACACCTTC. The full variable domain, in which reference TRBV2 and TRBJ1-2 provide the parts outside the CDR3, is EPEVTQTPSHQVTQMGQEVILRCVPISNHLYFYWYRQILGQKVEFLVSFYNNEISEKSEIFDDQFSVERPDGSNFTLKIRSTKLEDSAMYFCASSEAGVGYTFGSGTRLTVV.